The subject of this entry is one T cell receptor (beta chain). Its antigen is unknown. This CDR3 region has 13 residues. Per germline, CDR1 MGHRA and CDR2 YSYEKL. Trimming left V 1 base short and J 5 bases short, with 6 bases between. Both 60 Vbeta primers and 13 Jbeta primers went into the PCR. The repertoire was sequenced with immunoSEQ multiplex PCR; TCRdb's copy has only in-frame clones and lacks some. This sample's table reports about 46,000 clones. The entry originates in a study of cytomegalovirus exposure and HLA in healthy donors. Whole-study results and caveats: Several V segments, TRBV6-2 and TRBV6-3 among them, could not be told apart and were dropped. V- and J-gene trimming of TCR beta was linked (in a later analysis) to a missense DCLRE1C variant.

The V gene is TRBV4-1, the J gene TRBJ2-1; weak D call: TRBD1 (5 bases). The TCR sequence derives from a woman aged 40 to 50 in good health and CMV-seronegative. The sequenced sample consisted of PBMCs. CDR3: CASSQGGDNEQFF. CDR3 DNA: TGCGCCAGCAGCCAAGGGGGCGACAATGAGCAGTTCTTC.